A single sample is the source of the 26 T cell receptor beta chains below, sequenced in a study of T cell responses to AZD1222 COVID-19 vaccine. Only in-frame clones appear in the TCRdb table, and some are missing; sequencing was by immunoSEQ multiplex PCR. The table lists roughly 150,000 clones, about 90% of them singletons. Here the sequenced sample was peripheral blood, taken on day 0 of AZD1222 vaccination. Receptors originate from an adult in good health.

This chain uses TRBV7-2 with TRBJ1-2; D not resolved. The CDR3 is made up of 13 amino acids. The V gene lost 4 bases and the J gene lost 8 bases, with 14 bases spanning the gap. Germline loops: CDR1 SGHTA, CDR2 FQGNSA. The CDR3 reads CASSSADRGGYTF. In DNA form, the CDR3 reads TGTGCCAGCAGCTCCGCTGACCGTGGGGGCTACACCTTC.

The chain is built from TRBV18 and TRBJ1-4; D is perhaps TRBD1 (6 bases). Trimming took off 2 bases at V and 0 bases at J, with 7 bases between the two ends. There are 15 residues in the CDR3. CDR1 and CDR2 from the germline V gene are KGHSH and LQKENI. Here the CDR3 DNA reads TGTGCCAGCTCACCAAGGACAGCAACTAATGAAAAACTGTTTTTT. Translation: CASSPRTATNEKLFF.

This clone showed up just once. This chain joins TRBV6-2 or TRBV6-3 and TRBJ2-7; the match to TRBD1 covers 9 bases. The ends lost 5 bases at V and 4 bases at J; junction bases unmatched: 9. The CDR3 has 15 residues. CDR1 is MNHEY, CDR2 SVGEGT, per germline. The CDR3 DNA reads as TGTGCCAGCAGTAAAACCGGGACAGGGCCTTACGAGCAGTACTTC. It specifies CASSKTGTGPYEQYF.

The chain employs TRBV5-1 and TRBJ1-3; D unclear. From germline, CDR1 is SGHRS and CDR2 YFSETQ. V gave up 1 base and J gave up 0 bases, with 5 bases separating them. This CDR3 has 14 residues. CDR3 residues: CASSLSSSGNTIYF. In DNA form, the CDR3 reads TGCGCCAGCAGCTTGAGTAGCTCTGGAAACACCATATATTTT. Based on the CDR3 plus reference TRBV5-1 and TRBJ1-3, the full variable domain is KAGVTQTPRYLIKTRGQQVTLSCSPISGHRSVSWYQQTPGQGLQFLFEYFSETQRNKGNFPGRFSGRQFSNSRSEMNVSTLELGDSALYLCASSLSSSGNTIYFGEGSWLTVV.

This chain joins TRBV5-1 and TRBJ2-6; D remains unclear. Trimming stripped 4 bases from V and 0 bases from J, with 8 bases between. Germline loops: CDR1 SGHRS, CDR2 YFSETQ. The CDR3 extends over 15 amino acids. The CDR3 loop is CASSLQPSGANVLTF. The DNA of the CDR3 is TGCGCCAGCAGCCTCCAGCCCTCTGGGGCCAACGTCCTGACTTTC.

The chain combines TRBV28 with TRBJ1-3, with D uncertain. The CDR3 runs to 15 residues. Trimming pared 6 bases from V and 0 bases from J, leaving 12 bases between. Germline CDR1 reads MDHEN; CDR2 reads SYDVKM. This CDR3 reads CASSRHTDSGNTIYF. In DNA form, the CDR3 reads TGTGCCAGCAGCCGACATACAGACTCTGGAAACACCATATATTTT. The entire variable domain, with the rest obtained from reference TRBV28 and TRBJ1-3, is as follows: DVKVTQSSRYLVKRTGEKVFLECVQDMDHENMFWYRQDPGLGLRLIYFSYDVKMKEKGDIPEGYSVSREKKERFSLILESASTNQTSMYLCASSRHTDSGNTIYFGEGSWLTVV.

This clone was found a few times. The chain employs TRBV5-4 and TRBJ2-7; TRBD1 might be the D (5 bases). The V end was cut by 1 base, the J end by 6 bases, with 11 bases between. This CDR3 region has 13 residues. The germline V gene encodes CDR1 SGHNT and CDR2 YYREEE (reference sequence). CDR3 loop: CASSLTVQGEQYF. CDR3 nucleotides: TGTGCCAGCAGCTTGACAGTTCAGGGCGAGCAGTACTTC. Looking up the rest from reference TRBV5-4 and TRBJ2-7 gives the full variable domain: ETGVTQSPTHLIKTRGQQVTLRCSSQSGHNTVSWYQQALGQGPQFIFQYYREEENGRGNFPPRFSGLQFPNYSSELNVNALELDDSALYLCASSLTVQGEQYFGPGTRLTVT.

The genes are TRBV27 and TRBJ2-2; 10 bases match TRBD2. In germline, CDR1 is MNHEY, CDR2 SMNVEV (reference sequence). J lost 7 bases, V lost 6 bases, and 8 bases had no gene match. This CDR3 has 15 residues. The CDR3 nucleotides read TGTGCCAGCAGGTTGGGGACTAGCGAAATCGGGGAGCTGTTTTTT. It translates to CASRLGTSEIGELFF.

This clone was counted a few times. V and J are TRBV9 and TRBJ2-1; D call uncertain. V was clipped by 4 bases and J by 3 bases, with 14 bases between them. The CDR3 has 15 residues. Per germline, CDR1 SGDLS and CDR2 YYNGEE. The CDR3 DNA reads as TGTGCCAGCAGCCCGACTCACATCAACTACAATGAGCAGTTCTTC. This translates into CASSPTHINYNEQFF.

V usage is TRBV6-1 and J usage is TRBJ2-2, with D possibly TRBD1 on 5 matching bases. The CDR3 is 14 amino acids. Per germline, CDR1 MNHNS and CDR2 SASEGT. The V gene lost 1 base and the J gene lost 6 bases, with 9 bases spanning the gap. The CDR3 loop is CASSEVSRAGELFF. CDR3 coding DNA: TGTGCCAGCAGTGAAGTAAGCAGGGCCGGGGAGCTGTTTTTT.

The J gene is TRBJ2-2, the V gene TRBV5-1, with 7 nucleotides matching TRBD2. This CDR3 is built from 15 residues. Looked up from germline, CDR1 is SGHRS and CDR2 is YFSETQ. Germline trimming cut 7 bases from V and 1 base from J; bases unmatched to any gene: 7. CDR3 coding DNA: TGCGCCAGCCAAGGCGGCGGGAGGAACACCGGGGAGCTGTTTTTT. Amino acids: CASQGGGRNTGELFF.

The V and J genes are TRBV7-2 and TRBJ2-3, with TRBD2 matching over 9 bases. The CDR3 has 17 amino acids. From germline, CDR1 is SGHTA and CDR2 FQGNSA. J lost 4 bases, V lost 2 bases, and 10 bases had no gene match. CDR3 amino acids: CASSLSGGGARPDTQYF. CDR3 sequence (DNA): TGTGCCAGCAGCTTATCGGGCGGGGGGGCTCGACCAGATACGCAGTATTTT.

This rearrangement joins TRBV28 to TRBJ1-2; D unresolved. The germline V gene has CDR1 MDHEN and CDR2 SYDVKM. The CDR3 has 12 residues. Trimming took off 6 bases at V and 2 bases at J, with 7 bases between the two ends. As DNA, the CDR3 is TGTGCCAGCAGGCTACAGAACTATGGCTACACCTTC. It encodes CASRLQNYGYTF.

Here the CDR3 DNA reads TGCGCCAGCAGCCAAGATGACCCGAGCTCCTACAATGAGCAGTTCTTC. Translating gives CASSQDDPSSYNEQFF. The chain joins TRBV4-1 to TRBJ2-1; D remains ambiguous. The germline V gene has CDR1 MGHRA and CDR2 YSYEKL. The ends were cut back, 0 bases at V and 0 bases at J, with 9 bases in the middle. The CDR3 spans 16 residues.

This sequence joins TRBV6-5 and TRBJ1-3; D ambiguous. V was pared by 6 bases and J by 3 bases, with 6 bases between. The CDR3 has 12 residues. In germline, CDR1 is MNHEY, CDR2 SVGAGI. CDR3 loop: CASSSLGNTIYF. The DNA of the CDR3 is TGTGCCAGCAGCTCCCTTGGAAACACCATATATTTT.

The chain combines TRBV28 with TRBJ2-7; D ambiguous. Germline V gives CDR1 MDHEN, CDR2 SYDVKM. The ends were cut back, 6 bases at V and 2 bases at J, with 5 bases in the middle. The CDR3 sequence is 11 residues long. As DNA, the CDR3 is TGTGCCAGCAGCGACACCTACGAGCAGTACTTC. It specifies CASSDTYEQYF.

Concerning this clone itself: At one of its ends the junction is not consistent with the germline gene, which may arise from a read error. V gene TRBV14 combines with J gene TRBJ2-1; the match to TRBD2 covers 12 bases. Germline V gene lookup returns CDR1 SGHDN and CDR2 FVKESK. This CDR3 has 21 amino acids. CDR3 protein: CACSQDGVGRGRLAGVNEQFF. CDR3 nucleotides: TGTGCCTGCAGCCAAGATGGGGTAGGCAGGGGGCGACTAGCGGGAGTCAATGAGCAGTTCTTC.

The rearrangement joins TRBV6-5 to TRBJ2-5; D is perhaps TRBD1 (6 bases). The V end was cut by 6 bases, the J end by 4 bases, with 18 bases between. CDR1 and CDR2 from the germline V gene are MNHEY and SVGAGI. There are 15 residues in the CDR3. CDR3 amino acids: CASSRSQGFVETQYF. As DNA, the CDR3 is TGTGCCAGCAGCCGATCACAGGGATTCGTAGAGACCCAGTACTTC.

This clone showed up just a few times. This chain connects TRBV18 to TRBJ2-1; 10 nucleotides match TRBD1. Looked up from germline, CDR1 is KGHSH and CDR2 is LQKENI. Unmatched junction bases numbered 11, after V lost 4 bases and J lost 5 bases. The CDR3 has 17 amino acids. The CDR3 nucleotides read TGTGCCAGCTCACGAACAGTAGGGACAGGGGCCCACAATGAGCAGTTCTTC. This encodes CASSRTVGTGAHNEQFF.

The rearrangement links TRBV19 to TRBJ2-2, with TRBD2 identical over 12 bases. Germline V lookup: CDR1 LNHDA, CDR2 SQIVND (reference sequence). The CDR3 length is 16 residues. V gave up 7 bases and J gave up 0 bases; unmatched junction bases: 3. CDR3 amino acids: CASTWTSGANTGELFF. The CDR3 nucleotides read TGTGCCAGTACCTGGACTAGCGGGGCGAACACCGGGGAGCTGTTTTTT.

The J gene is TRBJ1-1, the V gene TRBV12-3 or TRBV12-4, with D possibly being TRBD1 (6 bases). This CDR3 spans 12 amino acids. V was clipped by 6 bases and J by 11 bases, with 16 bases between them. This chain's CDR3 is CASSRDRSVAFF. The CDR3 DNA reads TGTGCCAGCAGCCGTGACAGGTCCGTTGCTTTCTTT.

The chain combines TRBV4-3 with TRBJ1-1; weak D call: TRBD1 (5 bases). The CDR3 has 19 residues. Trimming removed 0 bases at V and 1 base at J, with 21 bases between. Germline CDR1 is LGHNA and CDR2 is YSLEER. As DNA, the CDR3 is TGCGCCAGCAGCCAAGACGGGGTACATCCGGGACGGAAGAACACTGAAGCTTTCTTT. Its translation: CASSQDGVHPGRKNTEAFF.

This rearrangement joins TRBV2 to TRBJ1-1; D remains ambiguous. CDR1 and CDR2 (germline): SNHLY, FYNNEI. This CDR3 contains 13 residues. V gave up 7 bases and J gave up 3 bases, with 12 bases separating them. The CDR3 DNA reads as TGTGCCAGCATCTTTGAGGCGGACACTGAAGCTTTCTTT. Protein sequence: CASIFEADTEAFF.

This clone was observed once. The chain joins TRBV24-1 to TRBJ2-2; 8 bases match TRBD2. Trimming removed 11 bases from V and 5 bases from J; junction bases left unmatched: 6. This CDR3 contains 13 residues. Germline V gives CDR1 KGHDR, CDR2 SFDVKD. CDR3 region: CAIGGASTGELFF. CDR3 bases: TGTGCCATCGGGGGGGCCTCGACCGGGGAGCTGTTTTTT.

The DNA for the CDR3 is TGTGCCAGCAGTGGACAGGGTGGGAGCAATCAGCCCCAGCATTTT. Protein sequence: CASSGQGGSNQPQHF. The V and J genes are TRBV2 and TRBJ1-5, with TRBD1 identical over 7 bases. CDR1 is SNHLY, CDR2 FYNNEI, per germline. The CDR3 is made up of 15 amino acids. The V segment lost 4 bases and the J segment 1 base; nucleotides outside the gene matches: 4.

The gene calls are TRBV6-2 or TRBV6-3 and TRBJ1-6; D gene uncertain. Trimming removed 5 bases from V and 9 bases from J, with 11 bases in between. Germline values: CDR1 MNHEY, CDR2 SVGEGT. CDR3 length equals 13 residues. Written as DNA, the CDR3 is TGTGCCAGCAGTGCCGTCCCGGGTTCACCCCTCCACTTT. Amino acids: CASSAVPGSPLHF.